The 19 T cell receptor beta chains presented below share a single source sample, sequenced in a study of vaccination and CD4 T cells after COVID-19. The Oncomine TCR Beta short-read assay was applied to DNA of cultured CD4+ T cells. Using its own MiXCR run on the PCR reads, TCRdb lists one record per CDR3 protein. In the table there are approximately 3,700 distinct CDR3 sequences, around 21% of which are singletons. Their antigen targets remain unknown. The treatment is: approximately nine-day PBMC culture with coronavirus spike peptide pools or control peptides (ViraFEST assay). Investigators obtained the unexposed donor's CD4+ T cells before the COVID-19 pandemic (2011-2018). Sequenced: CD4+ T cells from blood, cultured in vitro. The source is a human donor in good health.

This clonotype is labeled medium-sized. CDR3 sequence (DNA): TGCAGTGCCGGCCAGGGAGGCTATGGCTACACCTTC. Encoded protein: CSAGQGGYGYTF. The chain has TRBV20-1 and TRBJ1-2; perhaps TRBD1 as D (5 bases). The CDR3 spans 12 residues. Germline lookup yields CDR1 DFQATT and CDR2 SNEGSKA (reference sequence). The V and J ends lost 6 bases and 4 bases respectively, with 12 bases between them.

The J gene is TRBJ2-5, the V gene TRBV12-3 or TRBV12-4; TRBD1 matches 7 bases. Trimming took 5 bases from V and 5 from J; bases not matched to a gene: 14. The CDR3 runs 16 residues. CDR3 in DNA: TGTGCCAGCAGTCCACCGGGACAGAGGGGATGGGAGACCCAGTACTTC. This encodes CASSPPGQRGWETQYF.

V and J are TRBV12-3 or TRBV12-4 and TRBJ1-6; 9 positions match TRBD1. V lost 5 bases to trimming and J lost 8 bases; unmatched junction nucleotides: 7. This CDR3 region has 15 residues. As DNA, the CDR3 is TGTGCCAGCAGTCCGGACAGGGGAACCTATTCACCCCTCCACTTT. Protein sequence: CASSPDRGTYSPLHF.

The table lists this clonotype with a few counts. V and J are TRBV20-1 and TRBJ2-5; D is unclear. CDR3 length: 11 residues. The germline V gene has CDR1 DFQATT and CDR2 SNEGSKA (reference sequence). Trimming took 3 bases from V and 5 from J, leaving 7 bases between them. The CDR3 region has the DNA TGCAGTGCTAGGGTAGGGGAGACCCAGTACTTC. Translation: CSARVGETQYF.

This clonotype was counted a few times. This chain links TRBV6-1 with TRBJ1-2; unclear D gene. The CDR3 sequence is 11 residues long. Per the germline V gene, CDR1 is MNHNS and CDR2 is SASEGT. Trimming stripped 7 bases from V and 4 bases from J, with 7 bases between. The CDR3 is CASKEIYGYTF. In DNA, the CDR3 is TGTGCCAGCAAAGAAATCTATGGCTACACCTTC.

This clonotype was detected a few times. The chain recombines TRBV6-2 or TRBV6-3 with TRBJ2-7; D remains ambiguous. The CDR3 length is 14 residues. Germline values: CDR1 MNHEY, CDR2 SVGEGT. The V gene lost 7 bases and the J gene lost 3 bases, with 16 bases spanning the gap. The CDR3 region has the DNA TGTGCCAGCACAGCCCCTTCTAACTTCTACGAGCAGTACTTC. Its protein is CASTAPSNFYEQYF.

Sample share makes this clonotype medium-sized (0.01 to 0.1%). The chain employs TRBV11-2 and TRBJ1-2, with 12 bases lining up with TRBD1. The CDR3 is 15 amino acids. V lost 3 bases and J lost 8; bases outside the gene matches: 7. Germline V gene lookup returns CDR1 SGHAT and CDR2 FQNNGV. CDR3 region: CASSLGQGATYGYTF. CDR3 coding DNA: TGTGCCAGCAGCTTGGGACAGGGGGCAACTTACGGCTACACCTTC.

V gene TRBV5-8 combines with J gene TRBJ1-1; D unclear. This CDR3 comprises 14 residues. The V end lost 3 bases, the J end lost 0 bases, and 9 bases lay between the germline ends. The germline CDR1 and CDR2 sequences are SGHTS and YDEGEE. The CDR3 DNA follows: TGTGCCAGCAGCTGGGCAAGTATGAACACTGAAGCTTTCTTT. This encodes CASSWASMNTEAFF. Drawing the rest from reference TRBV5-8 and TRBJ1-1, the complete variable domain is EAGVTQSPTHLIKTRGQQATLRCSPISGHTSVYWYQQALGLGLQFLLWYDEGEERNRGNFPPRFSGRQFPNYSSELNVNALELEDSALYLCASSWASMNTEAFFGQGTRLTVV.

This clonotype rates as medium-sized. This chain uses TRBV20-1 with TRBJ2-3; D is undetermined. Between the trimmed V and J ends, which lost 3 bases and 5 bases, there was a span of 15 bases. Germline assignment: CDR1 DFQATT and CDR2 SNEGSKA (reference sequence). This CDR3 region has 14 residues. CDR3 loop: CSARRPPTGDTQYF. CDR3 in DNA: TGCAGTGCTAGGCGACCCCCAACCGGAGATACGCAGTATTTT.

This clonotype is labeled as medium-sized. DNA of the CDR3: TGTGCCAGCAGCTGGAGTTGGGGCAGTGGTTCACCCCTCCACTTT. Protein: CASSWSWGSGSPLHF. The rearrangement uses TRBV7-2 and TRBJ1-6; tentatively, D is TRBD1 (5 bases). Germline CDR1 SGHTA, CDR2 FQGNSA. The CDR3 has 15 amino acids. The V gene lost 4 bases and the J gene lost 9 bases, with 16 bases spanning the gap. The full variable domain, completed using reference TRBV7-2 and TRBJ1-6, is GAGVSQSPSNKVTEKGKDVELRCDPISGHTALYWYRQSLGQGLEFLIYFQGNSAPDKSGLPSDRFSAERTGGSVSTLTIQRTQQEDSAVYLCASSWSWGSGSPLHFGNGTRLTVT.

The chain employs TRBV28 and TRBJ1-3, with a possible D match to TRBD1 (6 bases). The V and J ends lost 7 bases and 4 bases respectively, with 17 bases between them. CDR1 is MDHEN, CDR2 SYDVKM, per germline. CDR3 length: 15 residues. In DNA, the CDR3 is TGTGCCAGCACGGACAGTCTCGGTCGCGGAAACACCATATATTTT. Amino acids: CASTDSLGRGNTIYF.

The chain carries TRBV6-1 and TRBJ1-4; 8 bases match TRBD1. The CDR3 covers 16 residues. Germline V gene sequence: CDR1 MNHNS, CDR2 SASEGT. Trimming removed 4 bases from V and 8 bases from J; junction bases left unmatched: 12. The CDR3 nucleotides read TGTGCCAGCAGTGGCGACAGGGGCCTGGCGGGGGAAAAACTGTTTTTT. Protein product: CASSGDRGLAGEKLFF.

This clonotype ranks as medium-sized. The V and J genes are TRBV20-1 and TRBJ1-6, with 9 positions matching TRBD1. The germline gives CDR1 DFQATT, CDR2 SNEGSKA (reference sequence). The CDR3 is 17 residues long. CDR3 DNA sequence: TGCAGCGCCGAAATGGGGACAGGGACGGCTAACAATTCACCCCTCCACTTT. Its translation: CSAEMGTGTANNSPLHF.

This clonotype is medium-sized (0.01 to 0.1%) within its sample. The V call is TRBV7-8, the J call TRBJ1-1; D gene ambiguous. This CDR3 contains 13 residues. Germline assignment: CDR1 SGHVS and CDR2 FQNEAQ. The V end was cut by 2 bases, the J end by 0 bases, with 4 bases between. As DNA, the CDR3 is TGTGCCAGCAGCTTAAGGATGAACACTGAAGCTTTCTTT. This encodes CASSLRMNTEAFF. The variable domain in full, completed from reference TRBV7-8 and TRBJ1-1, reads GAGVSQSPRYKVAKRGQDVALRCDPISGHVSLFWYQQALGQGPEFLTYFQNEAQLDKSGLPSDRFFAERPEGSVSTLKIQRTQQEDSAVYLCASSLRMNTEAFFGQGTRLTVV.

The V call is TRBV7-2, the J call TRBJ2-7; no firm D call. Trimming left V 5 bases short and J 6 bases short, with 11 bases between. The CDR3 runs to 12 residues. The germline gives CDR1 SGHTA, CDR2 FQGNSA. CDR3 bases: TGTGCCAGCAGCGCCTCGCGCTCCGAGCAGTACTTC. Translating it yields CASSASRSEQYF. The entire variable domain, with the rest obtained from reference TRBV7-2 and TRBJ2-7, is as follows: GAGVSQSPSNKVTEKGKDVELRCDPISGHTALYWYRQSLGQGLEFLIYFQGNSAPDKSGLPSDRFSAERTGGSVSTLTIQRTQQEDSAVYLCASSASRSEQYFGPGTRLTVT.

The sample holds a few counts of this clonotype. This chain's CDR3 is CASSLQGPQVEAFF. DNA for the CDR3: TGTGCCAGCAGCTTACAAGGTCCGCAGGTTGAAGCTTTCTTT. This chain joins TRBV7-6 and TRBJ1-1; D is ambiguous. This CDR3 has 14 residues. Between the trimmed V and J ends, which lost 2 bases and 7 bases, there was a span of 14 bases. Per germline, CDR1 SGHVS and CDR2 FNYEAQ.

The chain employs TRBV28 and TRBJ1-2, with D hard to call. The CDR3 runs 12 residues. V lost 5 bases and J 2 bases, leaving 6 bases between the germline ends. Germline V gene lookup returns CDR1 MDHEN and CDR2 SYDVKM. In nucleotides, the CDR3 is TGTGCCAGCAGTAGGCTCAACTATGGCTACACCTTC. This encodes CASSRLNYGYTF.

V is TRBV28 and J is TRBJ2-3, with 10 positions matching TRBD2. V lost 4 bases and J lost 5; bases outside the gene matches: 9. Germline V CDR1 and CDR2: MDHEN, SYDVKM. CDR3 length: 16 amino acids. DNA of the CDR3: TGTGCCAGCAGTTACCCCATAGCGGGGGGAGTAGATACGCAGTATTTT. Encoded protein: CASSYPIAGGVDTQYF.

The chain combines TRBV5-1 with TRBJ2-7; no clear D. CDR3 length equals 13 residues. Germline CDR1 and CDR2: SGHRS and YFSETQ. V was shortened by 1 base and J by 4 bases, with 9 bases between the two germline ends. CDR3 in DNA: TGCGCCAGCAGCTTGTCTAGTATATACGAGCAGTACTTC. This translates into CASSLSSIYEQYF.